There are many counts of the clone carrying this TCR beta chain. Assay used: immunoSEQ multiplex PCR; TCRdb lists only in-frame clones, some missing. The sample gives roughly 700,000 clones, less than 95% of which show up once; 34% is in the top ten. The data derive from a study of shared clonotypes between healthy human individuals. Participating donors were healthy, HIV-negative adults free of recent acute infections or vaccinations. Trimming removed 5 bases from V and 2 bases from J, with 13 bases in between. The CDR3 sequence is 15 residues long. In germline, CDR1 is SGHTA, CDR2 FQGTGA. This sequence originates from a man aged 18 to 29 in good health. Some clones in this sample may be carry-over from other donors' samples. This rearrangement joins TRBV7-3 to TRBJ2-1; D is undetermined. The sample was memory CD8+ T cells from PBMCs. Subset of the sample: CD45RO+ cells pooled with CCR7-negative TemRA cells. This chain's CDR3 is CASSLRRGTYNEQFF. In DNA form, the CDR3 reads TGTGCCAGCAGCCTCCGGAGAGGCACCTACAATGAGCAGTTCTTC.